Listed here are 5 T cell receptor beta chains from one sample, sequenced in a study of blood T cell repertoires in COVID-19. Using immunoSEQ multiplex PCR, the repertoire was profiled, and TCRdb retains in-frame clones only, with some absent. The sample shows 200,000 to 250,000 clones, approximately 80% of them seen only once. Sample: peripheral blood. The receptor set was obtained from an elderly woman with active or convalescent COVID-19.

This chain uses TRBV6-1 with TRBJ1-5; possible D gene TRBD1, 6 bases. The V gene lost 2 bases and the J gene lost 1 base, with 18 bases spanning the gap. CDR1 is MNHNS, CDR2 SASEGT, per germline. This CDR3 contains 18 residues. The CDR3 DNA is TGTGCCAGCAGTGAAAATGGCGGGGGGCGAGGGAGCAATCAGCCCCAGCATTTT. Amino acid sequence: CASSENGGGRGSNQPQHF.

The chain couples TRBV6-4 to TRBJ2-7; D not resolved. Trimming stripped 6 bases from V and 2 bases from J, with 14 bases between. The CDR3 is made up of 14 amino acids. Germline CDR1 reads MRHNA; CDR2 reads SNTAGT. The CDR3 sequence: CASREVYVPYEQYF. The CDR3 DNA reads as TGTGCCAGCAGAGAGGTTTACGTCCCCTACGAGCAGTACTTC.

The chain couples TRBV2 to TRBJ1-4; 9 positions agree with TRBD1. The CDR3 extends over 15 amino acids. CDR1 is SNHLY and CDR2 is FYNNEI in the germline V gene. Losses at the gene ends were 8 bases for V and 7 bases for J; bases not matched to a gene: 11. DNA of the CDR3: TGTGCCAGCGGCTCCCCCGGGACAGGGATTGAAAAACTGTTTTTT. This gives the protein CASGSPGTGIEKLFF.

V and J are TRBV7-2 and TRBJ2-7, with D perhaps matching TRBD1 (6 bases). Per germline, CDR1 SGHTA and CDR2 FQGNSA. With 5 bases removed from V and 2 bases from J, the gap between germline ends came to 13 bases. CDR3 size: 14 residues. This CDR3 is CASSPRQATYEQYF. In DNA form, the CDR3 reads TGTGCCAGCAGCCCGAGACAGGCCACCTACGAGCAGTACTTC. Looking up the rest from reference TRBV7-2 and TRBJ2-7 gives the full variable domain: GAGVSQSPSNKVTEKGKDVELRCDPISGHTALYWYRQSLGQGLEFLIYFQGNSAPDKSGLPSDRFSAERTGGSVSTLTIQRTQQEDSAVYLCASSPRQATYEQYFGPGTRLTVT.

CDR3 loop: CASSLAGLAGVDNEQFF. CDR3 coding DNA: TGTGCCAGCAGCTTAGCAGGTCTAGCGGGAGTTGACAATGAGCAGTTCTTC. This chain uses TRBV11-3 with TRBJ2-1, with 10 bases fitting TRBD2. Germline CDR1 and CDR2: SGHNT and YENEEA. Unmatched junction bases numbered 8, after V lost 1 base and J lost 5 bases. The CDR3 loop spans 17 amino acids.